Here is one T cell receptor beta chain with its context. The antigen remains undetermined. TCRdb passed the 5' RACE reads through MiXCR, listing each CDR3 protein once. The sample contains around 240,000 distinct CDR3 sequences, about 7% of which appear only once. In germline, CDR1 is MGHRA, CDR2 YSYEKL. The CDR3 has 16 residues. Trimming left V 1 base short and J 1 base short, with 13 bases between. The data were obtained in a study of identical twins. Study-level results: Twin pairs had excess sharing that was weaker in beta out-of-frame sequences.

This sample was shared with a second study, whose subject was yellow fever vaccine responses in identical twins.

The V and J genes are TRBV4-1 and TRBJ2-5; D may match TRBD1 or TRBD2 (6 bases each). This TCR came from a woman between 18 and 30 years old in good health. Sequenced: memory (CD45RO+) T cells sorted from blood. The CDR3 DNA is TGCGCCAGCAGCCAAGTTCAACGGGGGCGCCAAGAGACCCAGTACTTC. Its protein is CASSQVQRGRQETQYF.